One and the same sample provided the 14 T cell receptor beta chains below, sequenced in a study of blood T cell repertoires in COVID-19 (TCRdb year 2020). The library was built by means of the immunoSEQ multiplex PCR assay. In TCRdb, the immuneACCESS table is reduced to in-frame sequences with V and J assigned. These tables do not hold every clone; where another copy was compared, an unresolved V gene accounts for under half, and the others remain unexplained. The table for this sample lists hundreds of thousands of clones; 75% to 90% of them were counted only once. About 2.2% of the sample is taken by the ten largest. Material for sequencing was peripheral blood. These receptors were obtained from a woman aged 50 to 65 who had recovered from COVID-19.

In the case of this clone: The same CDR3 is also encoded by other DNA sequences in this sample. The genes are TRBV7-3 and TRBJ1-1; maybe TRBD1 (5 bases). Looked up from germline, CDR1 is SGHTA and CDR2 is FQGTGA. The V end lost 0 bases, the J end lost 2 bases, and 7 bases lay between the germline ends. This CDR3 contains 14 residues. Here the CDR3 DNA reads TGTGCCAGCAGCTTAACAGGGGCAAACACTGAAGCTTTCTTT. Translated: CASSLTGANTEAFF.

The chain employs TRBV30 and TRBJ1-5, with 12 bases fitting TRBD1. Germline values: CDR1 GTSNPN, CDR2 SVGIG (reference sequence). The CDR3 is made up of 15 amino acids. The trim removed 2 bases at V and 5 bases at J, leaving 4 bases unmatched. DNA of the CDR3: TGTGCCTGGAGTAGGGACAGGGGGCCGTATCAGCCCCAGCATTTT. It is translated as CAWSRDRGPYQPQHF.

The V and J genes are TRBV9 and TRBJ1-1; the match to TRBD1 covers 7 bases. The germline V gene has CDR1 SGDLS and CDR2 YYNGEE. This CDR3 region has 16 residues. The V gene end was trimmed by 0 bases and the J gene end by 5 bases; junction bases not matched to a gene: 10. The CDR3: CASSVGLRGSRTEAFF. CDR3 coding DNA: TGTGCCAGCAGCGTAGGACTCAGGGGGTCGAGGACTGAAGCTTTCTTT.

This chain connects TRBV5-4 to TRBJ1-1, with D possibly TRBD1 on 5 matching bases. The CDR3 spans 14 residues. Trimming removed 2 bases from V and 1 base from J, with 9 bases in between. Germline V gene sequence: CDR1 SGHNT, CDR2 YYREEE (reference sequence). The CDR3 DNA follows: TGTGCCAGCAGCTTTTGGGACTGGAACACTGAAGCTTTCTTT. Its translation is CASSFWDWNTEAFF.

The chain uses TRBV5-5 and TRBJ1-2; 9 bases are a match to TRBD1. The junction had 17 bases not matched to a gene; V was cut back by 4 bases and J by 4 bases. The germline V gene has CDR1 SGHKS and CDR2 YYEKEE (reference sequence). The CDR3 is made up of 18 amino acids. The CDR3 protein is CASSLAIPGTGPVYGYTF. CDR3 sequence (DNA): TGTGCCAGCAGCCTTGCGATTCCCGGGACAGGGCCGGTCTATGGCTACACCTTC.

The chain employs TRBV9 and TRBJ2-2, with 10 bases lining up with TRBD1. V lost 4 bases and J lost 2; bases outside the gene matches: 5. The CDR3 totals 16 residues. Germline values: CDR1 SGDLS, CDR2 YYNGEE. For the CDR3, the DNA is TGTGCCAGCAGCCCCGGGGACAGGGGTAACACCGGGGAGCTGTTTTTT. Translated: CASSPGDRGNTGELFF.

The CDR3 DNA reads TGTGCCAGCAGTCTCAGGGGAGAAACCGGGGAGCTGTTTTTT. It codes for CASSLRGETGELFF. The gene calls are TRBV6-6 and TRBJ2-2; a weak D match, TRBD1 (6 bases). The CDR3 is 14 amino acids. V lost 5 bases, J lost 5 bases, and 12 bases lay in between. CDR1 is MNHNY, CDR2 SVGAGI, per germline (reference sequence).

The rearrangement joins TRBV11-2 to TRBJ1-2, with 7 bases aligning to TRBD1. Germline-derived CDR1 and CDR2 are SGHAT and FQNNGV. The CDR3 is 13 residues long. The ends lost 5 bases at V and 13 bases at J; junction bases unmatched: 13. The CDR3 nucleotides are TGTGCCAGCAGCCCCTACAGGACAGGAAATTTCACCTTC. Translating it yields CASSPYRTGNFTF.

This rearrangement joins TRBV7-9 to TRBJ1-1, with TRBD1 matching over 7 bases. Unmatched junction bases numbered 4, after V lost 7 bases and J lost 2 bases. CDR1 and CDR2 (germline): SEHNR, FQNEAQ (reference sequence). The CDR3 totals 13 residues. The CDR3 spells CASIGTANTEAFF. The CDR3, as DNA: TGTGCCAGCATCGGGACAGCTAACACTGAAGCTTTCTTT.

V and J are TRBV11-2 and TRBJ2-3; 11 bases are shared with TRBD2. Germline V gene data show CDR1 as SGHAT and CDR2 as FQNNGV. This CDR3 region has 18 residues. V was pared by 2 bases and J by 5 bases, with 12 bases of the junction left unmatched. The CDR3 DNA is TGTGCCAGCAGCTTATTGCGGCAGACAGGGACTAGCGGAGATACGCAGTATTTT. Translating it yields CASSLLRQTGTSGDTQYF.

The CDR3 is CASSVEASRGEAFF. The CDR3 nucleotides read TGTGCCAGCAGCGTAGAAGCCAGCAGGGGCGAAGCTTTCTTT. The chain recombines TRBV9 with TRBJ1-1; D is possibly TRBD1 (6 bases). CDR3 size: 14 residues. Germline V lookup: CDR1 SGDLS, CDR2 YYNGEE. The germline V and J ends were trimmed by 0 bases and 8 bases, with 14 bases remaining between them.

The genes are TRBV4-2 and TRBJ1-2, with 9 positions matching TRBD1. This CDR3 is 17 amino acids long. The germline CDR1 and CDR2 sequences are LGHNA and YNFKEQ. J was trimmed by 4 bases and V by 1 base; bases with no gene match: 10. CDR3 sequence (DNA): TGTGCCAGCAGCCAAGTTCAAACAGGGGGCTCTATCTATGGCTACACCTTC. It is translated as CASSQVQTGGSIYGYTF.

The chain carries TRBV14 and TRBJ2-7; TRBD1 matches at 10 bases. V trimming: 0 bases; J trimming: 3 bases; junction bases outside the gene matches: 2. Germline values: CDR1 SGHDN, CDR2 FVKESK. The CDR3 is made up of 15 amino acids. CDR3 sequence reads: CASSQERTGGYEQYF. CDR3 coding DNA: TGTGCCAGCAGCCAAGAACGGACAGGGGGCTACGAGCAGTACTTC.

The CDR3 DNA is TGTGCCAGCAGTGACAGGGGACAACACACTGAAGCTTTCTTT. Its protein product is CASSDRGQHTEAFF. The J gene is TRBJ1-1, the V gene TRBV6-1; D might be TRBD1 (6 bases). The germline V and J ends were trimmed by 3 bases and 3 bases, with 11 bases remaining between them. This CDR3 spans 14 amino acids. Germline V gives CDR1 MNHNS, CDR2 SASEGT.